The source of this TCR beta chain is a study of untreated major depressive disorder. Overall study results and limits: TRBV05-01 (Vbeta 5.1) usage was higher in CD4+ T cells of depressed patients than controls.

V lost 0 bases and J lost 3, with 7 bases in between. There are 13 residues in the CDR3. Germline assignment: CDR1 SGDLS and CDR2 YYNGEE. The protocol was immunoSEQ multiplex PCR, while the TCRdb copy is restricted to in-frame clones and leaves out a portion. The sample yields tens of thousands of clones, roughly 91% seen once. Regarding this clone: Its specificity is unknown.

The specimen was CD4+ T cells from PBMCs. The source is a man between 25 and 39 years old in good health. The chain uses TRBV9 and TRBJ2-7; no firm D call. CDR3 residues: CASSVGYNYEQYF. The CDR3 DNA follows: TGTGCCAGCAGCGTAGGATATAACTACGAGCAGTACTTC.